The TCR beta chain under discussion was sequenced for a study of cytomegalovirus exposure and HLA in healthy donors. 60 Vbeta and 13 Jbeta primers were used in PCR. Clones were sequenced by immunoSEQ multiplex PCR, and TCRdb holds only the in-frame ones, with some missing. The sample records some 190,000 clones, roughly 80% being singletons. V trimming: 10 bases; J trimming: 4 bases; junction bases outside the gene matches: 7. Per the germline V gene, CDR1 is SNHLY and CDR2 is FYNNEI. This CDR3 has 13 residues. Points on this clone: Its antigen is undetermined.

Study-wide points: Investigators reported 150 to 200 TCR beta chains as tied to cytomegalovirus. With high specificity and sensitivity, the classifier reportedly diagnosed cytomegalovirus status.

The receptor's source is a woman aged 18-30 years in good health and CMV-seronegative. The rearrangement joins TRBV2 to TRBJ2-7; TRBD1 matches 10 bases. Sequenced input: PBMCs. The CDR3 loop is CAIEGQGVYEQYF. The CDR3 nucleotides read TGTGCCATAGAAGGACAGGGGGTGTACGAGCAGTACTTC.